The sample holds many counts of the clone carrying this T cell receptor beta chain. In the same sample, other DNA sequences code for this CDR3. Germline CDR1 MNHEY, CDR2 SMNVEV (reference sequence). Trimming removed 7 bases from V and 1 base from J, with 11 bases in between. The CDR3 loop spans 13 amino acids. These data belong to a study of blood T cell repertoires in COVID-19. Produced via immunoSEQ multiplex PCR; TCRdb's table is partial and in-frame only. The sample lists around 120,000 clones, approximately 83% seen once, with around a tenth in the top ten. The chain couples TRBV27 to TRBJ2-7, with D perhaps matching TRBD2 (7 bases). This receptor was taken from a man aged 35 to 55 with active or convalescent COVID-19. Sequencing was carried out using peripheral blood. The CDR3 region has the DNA TGTGCCAGCATGGGGGGGGCATCCTACGAGCAGTACTTC. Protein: CASMGGASYEQYF.